A single sample gave rise to the 12 T cell receptor beta chains below, sequenced in a study of sequential checkpoint blockade in melanoma. Only in-frame clones appear in the TCRdb table, and some are missing; sequencing was by immunoSEQ multiplex PCR. The table has about 28,000 clones, 70% to 90% seen once. Documented treatment: randomized to nivolumab then ipilimumab (arm A) or the reverse (arm B). Sequenced material: CD8+ T cells sorted from blood (inferred from file names), taken from a patient given nivolumab and ipilimumab in sequence. The source of these receptors is a human donor with melanoma.

The CDR3 region has the DNA TGCGCCAGCAGCCAAGACAGGGGCGACACTGAAGCTTTCTTT. Protein product: CASSQDRGDTEAFF. V is TRBV4-3 and J is TRBJ1-1; possibly TRBD1 for D (6 bases). Germline V gene data show CDR1 as LGHNA and CDR2 as YSLEER. The germline V and J ends were trimmed by 0 bases and 3 bases, with 8 bases remaining between them. This CDR3 has 14 amino acids.

The rearrangement joins TRBV5-5 to TRBJ2-7, with TRBD1 identical over 9 bases. In germline, CDR1 is SGHKS, CDR2 YYEKEE (reference sequence). V trimming: 5 bases; J trimming: 7 bases; junction bases outside the gene matches: 4. This CDR3 comprises 12 residues. Here the CDR3 reads CASSWTGEEQYF. CDR3 bases: TGTGCCAGCAGTTGGACAGGGGAAGAGCAGTACTTC.

The V call is TRBV6-5, the J call TRBJ1-2; no reliable D call. Per the germline V gene, CDR1 is MNHEY and CDR2 is SVGAGI. The CDR3 consists of 11 residues. The V end lost 5 bases, the J end lost 14 bases, and 15 bases lay between the germline ends. CDR3 DNA: TGTGCCAGCAGTGGGCCGGGGTCTGAAACCTTC. This encodes CASSGPGSETF.

This clone was observed a few times. The V call is TRBV9, the J call TRBJ2-2, with 7 bases lining up with TRBD2. With 2 bases clipped from V and 0 bases from J, the junction kept 4 bases outside the gene matches. Germline CDR1 SGDLS, CDR2 YYNGEE. The CDR3 covers 16 residues. In DNA form, the CDR3 reads TGTGCCAGCAGCGTCCCAGCGGGAACGAACACCGGGGAGCTGTTTTTT. Translated: CASSVPAGTNTGELFF.

This clone has a single count. The chain is built from TRBV5-6 and TRBJ2-7, with D maybe TRBD1 (6 bases). From germline, CDR1 is SGHDT and CDR2 YYEEEE. V was pared by 3 bases and J by 4 bases, with 8 bases between. This CDR3 spans 12 amino acids. The CDR3 DNA reads as TGTGCCAGCAGCTCGCAGGGGTACGAGCAGTACGTC. Translated, it gives CASSSQGYEQYV.

This chain joins TRBV18 and TRBJ2-5; D is unclear. This CDR3 spans 13 amino acids. Germline assignment: CDR1 KGHSH and CDR2 LQKENI. V was shortened by 0 bases and J by 5 bases, with 7 bases between the two germline ends. CDR3 amino acids: CASSPPFGETQYF. CDR3 DNA sequence: TGTGCCAGCTCACCACCTTTCGGGGAGACCCAGTACTTC.

V usage is TRBV28 and J usage is TRBJ1-2; the D is unclear. Germline CDR1 is MDHEN and CDR2 is SYDVKM. The V end was cut by 4 bases, the J end by 5 bases, with 14 bases between. This CDR3 is built from 14 residues. The CDR3 DNA is TGTGCCAGCAGTTCCAAGCTTCTGATTTATGGCTACACCTTC. Amino acid sequence: CASSSKLLIYGYTF.

This rearrangement joins TRBV19 to TRBJ2-2; TRBD2 matches at 10 bases. CDR1 and CDR2 from the germline V gene are LNHDA and SQIVND (reference sequence). This CDR3 comprises 14 residues. Unmatched junction bases numbered 4, after V lost 9 bases and J lost 3 bases. The CDR3 nucleotides are TGTGCCAGCGGACTAGCGGTGTACACCGGGGAGCTGTTTTTT. Translation: CASGLAVYTGELFF.

The table lists this clone with a count of one. This sequence joins TRBV4-3 and TRBJ2-1; 11 nucleotides match TRBD2. There are 18 residues in the CDR3. CDR1 LGHNA and CDR2 YSLEER come from the germline V gene. V was clipped by 2 bases and J by 0 bases; unmatched bases: 6. CDR3 sequence reads: CASSQSVAGGGSYNEQFF. CDR3 sequence (DNA): TGCGCCAGCAGCCAATCCGTAGCGGGGGGGGGCTCCTACAATGAGCAGTTCTTC.

This chain joins TRBV29-1 and TRBJ2-7; 8 nucleotides align to TRBD2. V lost 5 bases to trimming and J lost 3 bases; unmatched junction nucleotides: 3. Germline CDR1 and CDR2: SQVTM and ANQGSEA. The CDR3 totals 12 residues. The CDR3 nucleotides are TGCAGCGTTTCAGCGGGGGTCTACGAGCAGTACTTC. Translating it yields CSVSAGVYEQYF.

This chain links TRBV6-6 with TRBJ2-2, with D hard to call. CDR1 is MNHNY, CDR2 SVGAGI, per germline (reference sequence). The CDR3 loop spans 16 amino acids. Trimming cost V 4 bases and J 6 bases, with 18 bases left between them. CDR3 loop: CASSFPTPSPAGELFF. In DNA form, the CDR3 reads TGTGCCAGCAGTTTCCCCACTCCCTCTCCGGCCGGGGAGCTGTTTTTT.

The chain employs TRBV7-6 and TRBJ1-1; TRBD1 matches 8 bases. The CDR3 sequence is 14 residues long. Germline values: CDR1 SGHVS, CDR2 FNYEAQ. Trimming removed 4 bases from V and 5 bases from J; junction bases left unmatched: 6. CDR3 in DNA: TGTGCCAGCAGCTCAATCACAGGGGGAACTGAAGCTTTCTTT. Its protein is CASSSITGGTEAFF.